This T cell receptor (beta chain) was sequenced for a study of blood T cell repertoires in COVID-19. Study context: Material from acute and convalescent COVID-19 was sourced from the United States, Italy and Spain. PBMCs, B-cell-depleted T cells, or T cells were the source of the cDNA or gDNA that made up the material.

The V and J ends lost 4 bases and 4 bases, in that order; junction bases with no gene match: 14. Germline CDR1 and CDR2: LNHDA and SQIVND (reference sequence). The CDR3 totals 17 residues. In the original processing: Estimation of nucleated cell counts relied on the amplification of reference gene primers. The data were produced by immunoSEQ multiplex PCR, yet TCRdb's version contains in-frame clones alone and is incomplete. V and J calls and clone size are copied from that table; D and trimming were computed from the DNA. Seen here are fewer than 30,000 clones, 80% to 90% observed once, and the top ten hold approximately 30%.

The chain recombines TRBV19 with TRBJ1-2; 8 nucleotides align to TRBD1. This TCR came from a woman older than 75 with COVID-19, enrolled during active disease. Material for sequencing was peripheral blood. CDR3 sequence (DNA): TGTGCCAGTAGTACCCGAACCGGGACAGGATTAGCCTATGGCTACACCTTC. It is translated as CASSTRTGTGLAYGYTF.